Listed below are T cell receptor beta chains from one sample, sequenced in a study of T cell repertoires in aging, cancer and after chemotherapy. A single record per CDR3 protein comes from TCRdb applying MiXCR to the multiplex PCR reads. This repertoire shows roughly 7,000 distinct CDR3 sequences, over 35% found once; its top ten account for 15%. Sequencing input: blood. These receptors originate from a human donor in good health. CDR3s include the opening cysteine and the closing phenylalanine or tryptophan. The D gene is left open where the match is weak. A row's size may be missing; if present it is once, few, many or a size class.

J gene	D gene	V gene	clone size	CDR3 DNA	CDR3 protein
TRBJ2-1	TRBD1	TRBV25-1	few	TGTGCCAGCAGTGAATCACAGGGGGCCGATGAGCAGTTCTTC	CASSESQGADEQFF
TRBJ2-1	TRBD2	TRBV5-1	NA	TGCGCCAGCAGCTTTTCGGGGGGGGGTAATGAGCAGTTCTTC	CASSFSGGGNEQFF
TRBJ2-5	TRBD2	TRBV6-5	few	TGTGCCAGCAGTTACTCAGCGGGGGGAGGTGAGACCCAGTACTTC	CASSYSAGGGETQYF
TRBJ2-3	NA	TRBV6-6	few	TGTGCCAGCAGTCCGCGCACAGATACGCAGTATTTT	CASSPRTDTQYF
TRBJ1-2	NA	TRBV19	NA	TGTGCCAGTAGTCCTGGTTGGGGATCCTATGGCTACACCTTC	CASSPGWGSYGYTF
TRBJ1-2	NA	TRBV5-1	NA	TGTGCCAGCAGCTTGTGGGGAGCTAACTATGGCTACACCTTC	CASSLWGANYGYTF
TRBJ2-4	NA	TRBV11-2	NA	TGTGCCAGCAGCTTAGTTCAGTGGACATTAGCCAAAAACATTCAGTACTTC	CASSLVQWTLAKNIQYF
TRBJ2-5	TRBD2	TRBV20-1	few	TGCAGTGCCTCAGTTGGTAGCGGGGGGCTGGAGACCCAGTACTTC	CSASVGSGGLETQYF
TRBJ2-1	NA	TRBV4-2	NA	TGCGCCAGCAGCCAAGCGGTTGACAATGAGCAGTTCTTC	CASSQAVDNEQFF
TRBJ2-3	NA	TRBV7-2	NA	TGTGCCAGCGACTCAGCAGGGAGCACAGATACGCAGTATTTT	CASDSAGSTDTQYF
TRBJ1-1	TRBD1	TRBV6-5	few	TGTGCCAGCAGCTTCGGACAGGGGGAGACTGAAGCTTTCTTT	CASSFGQGETEAFF
TRBJ1-6	NA	TRBV27	NA	TGTGCCAGCAGTTTATCGGTCCCGGGTTCGTCCTATAATTCACCCCTCCACTTT	CASSLSVPGSSYNSPLHF
TRBJ1-2	NA	TRBV5-5	large	TGTGCCAGCAGCTTATGGTTCGGAGTAGCTTATGGCTACACCTTC	CASSLWFGVAYGYTF
TRBJ2-3	TRBD2	TRBV6-5	NA	TGTGCCAGCAGCCCAGCGGGGGGCACAGATACGCAGTATTTT	CASSPAGGTDTQYF
TRBJ2-7	NA	TRBV20-1	few	TGCAGTGCCCCGGGACTCCGCCGCGGCGAGCAGTACTTC	CSAPGLRRGEQYF
TRBJ2-3	TRBD1	TRBV6-2/TRBV6-3	NA	TGTGCCAGCAGTGCACAGGGGGCTAGGACAGATACGCAGTATTTT	CASSAQGARTDTQYF
TRBJ2-1	NA	TRBV25-1	NA	TGTGCCAGCAGTGAACAGGCCCCCGAACTCAATGAGCAGTTCTTC	CASSEQAPELNEQFF
TRBJ1-2	NA	TRBV30	NA	TGTGCCTGGAGTCCGGACAGAGATCAGAACTATGGCTACACCTTC	CAWSPDRDQNYGYTF
TRBJ1-6	NA	TRBV9	once	TGTGCCAGCAGCTCCCAGACAGGTGTGGATTCACCCCTCCACTTT	CASSSQTGVDSPLHF
TRBJ1-3	TRBD1	TRBV10-3	NA	TGTGCCATCAGTGAGTCGGGACAGGGGTCTGGAAACACCATATATTTT	CAISESGQGSGNTIYF
TRBJ2-1	NA	TRBV6-5	NA	TGTGCCAGCAGTTACCTATCGACTAGAGGGTTGTTCTTC	CASSYLSTRGLFF
TRBJ2-1	TRBD2	TRBV4-1	NA	TGCGCCAGCAGCCAAGATCACGGGGGGGCGGATGAGCAGTTCTTC	CASSQDHGGADEQFF
TRBJ1-1	NA	TRBV10-3	NA	TGTGCCATCAGTGACGGGCAGGGAGGGTCTGAAGCTTTCTTT	CAISDGQGGSEAFF
TRBJ2-4	TRBD1	TRBV7-2	NA	TGTGCCAGCAGCGATGGGACAGCCGGGCTAAACAAAAACATTCAGTACTTC	CASSDGTAGLNKNIQYF
TRBJ2-2	NA	TRBV19	NA	TGTGCCAGTAGTAAGAGAGAAACAGGGAACACCGGGGAGCTGTTTTTT	CASSKRETGNTGELFF
TRBJ2-3	TRBD2	TRBV20-1	NA	TGCAGTGCTACCGAGCTAGCGGGGGGAAGGGATACGCAGTATTTT	CSATELAGGRDTQYF
TRBJ2-7	NA	TRBV6-5	NA	TGTGCCAGCAGTTCGGCACAGGGCCCGGATGAGCAGTACTTC	CASSSAQGPDEQYF
TRBJ2-7	NA	TRBV7-9	NA	TGTGCCAGCAGCTTAGGTTCCGAGGACGGGGGCTACGAGCAGTACTTC	CASSLGSEDGGYEQYF
TRBJ1-2	TRBD1	TRBV13	NA	TGTGCCAGCAGCGTACGACGAGAGGGGGCTTTCGGTGGCTACACCTTC	CASSVRREGAFGGYTF
TRBJ2-4	NA	TRBV4-3	NA	TGCGCCAGCAGCCAAGATTCCGGGTTCGTTGCCAAAAACATTCAGTACTTC	CASSQDSGFVAKNIQYF
TRBJ1-5	TRBD1	TRBV20-1	few	TGCAGTGCTCAAGTAGGGGACAGCCATCAGCCCCAGCATTTT	CSAQVGDSHQPQHF
TRBJ1-3	TRBD1	TRBV7-2	once	TGTGCCAGCAGCTTAGCGCTACAGGGGTTTCCTGGAAACACCATATATTTT	CASSLALQGFPGNTIYF
TRBJ2-1	TRBD2	TRBV4-2	NA	TGTGCCAGCAGCCAAGTAGTTAAAGGTTCAGCGGGGAATGAGCAGTTCTTC	CASSQVVKGSAGNEQFF
TRBJ2-2	NA	TRBV12-3/TRBV12-4	NA	TGTGCCAGCAGTGTAGGGCAGGGTTACACCGGGGAGCTGTTTTTT	CASSVGQGYTGELFF
TRBJ1-4	NA	TRBV6-5	NA	TGTGCCAGCAAGGAATGGGGGCATAATAATAATGAAAAACTGTTTTTT	CASKEWGHNNNEKLFF
TRBJ2-7	TRBD1	TRBV6-2/TRBV6-3	medium-sized	TGTGCCACTTCCCCTGGGGACAGCTCCTACGAGCAGTACTTC	CATSPGDSSYEQYF
TRBJ1-1	NA	TRBV5-4	few	TGTGCCAGCAGCTTGTCATGGGGCAGCACTGAAGCTTTCTTT	CASSLSWGSTEAFF
TRBJ1-5	TRBD1	TRBV11-2	NA	TGTGCCAGCAGCTTCGGGGCAGGGGGTCAGCCCCAGCATTTT	CASSFGAGGQPQHF
TRBJ2-1	TRBD2	TRBV20-1	few	TGCAGTGCTAGAGATCAACTAGCGGCCTACAATGAGCAGTTCTTC	CSARDQLAAYNEQFF
TRBJ2-3	TRBD2	TRBV10-3	few	TGTGCCATCAGTGAGGGAAGACTAGCGGGTAAAGGGGATACGCAGTATTTT	CAISEGRLAGKGDTQYF
TRBJ1-6	NA	TRBV11-1	few	TGTGCCAGCAGCTTAGGGGAGAGCCATAATTCACCCCTCCACTTT	CASSLGESHNSPLHF
TRBJ2-7	NA	TRBV6-6	NA	TGTGCCAGCAGTTTTCCAGGGGCGTACGAGCAGTACTTC	CASSFPGAYEQYF